This T cell receptor beta chain was profiled in a study of radiation and T cells in renal cell carcinoma. Study results and caveats: In blood, top tumor clones expanded by 2 weeks, shrinking by 4.

Time point of the sample: baseline pretreatment blood. As to treatment: 15 Gy SBRT to primary tumor, nephrectomy 4 weeks later. The germline V gene has CDR1 MNHEY and CDR2 SMNVEV (reference sequence). CDR3 length equals 14 residues. V lost 0 bases and J 6 bases, leaving 12 bases between the germline ends. Assay used: immunoSEQ multiplex PCR; TCRdb lists only in-frame clones, some missing. The sample gives some 100,000 clones, over 65% of which show up once; roughly 6.1% is in the top ten. Remarks on this clone: Its antigen is as yet unknown.

The specimen comprised blood, sampled from a patient whose treatment included radiotherapy and nephrectomy. The clonotype comes from a man in his sixties with renal cell carcinoma. J is TRBJ2-7 and V is TRBV27, with D perhaps matching TRBD1 (5 bases). The CDR3 region is CASSLSPHRTEQYF. CDR3 coding DNA: TGTGCCAGCAGTTTATCCCCACACAGGACCGAGCAGTACTTC.